Given below is one TCR beta chain in context. Its cognate antigen is unknown. Per the germline V gene, CDR1 is LNHDA and CDR2 is SQIVND (reference sequence). V was clipped by 6 bases and J by 0 bases; unmatched bases: 15. This CDR3 has 18 residues. This sample is part of a study of OX40 agonist ivuxolimab in advanced cancers. Study-level findings and limits: On average, CD8+ T cells showed a greater number of expanded clones than CD4+. Within 6 weeks, CD4+ and CD8+ blood T cells expanded clonally at 0.1 to 3.0 mg/kg.

Data came from immunoSEQ multiplex PCR; TCRdb stores just in-frame clones and leaves some out. Of 75,000 to 100,000 clones listed, around 85% are singletons. The receptor's source is an adult with an advanced solid tumor such as melanoma, head and neck, liver or kidney cancer. The chain couples TRBV19 to TRBJ1-1; 8 bases are shared with TRBD1. The material sequenced was CD4+ or CD8+ T cells sorted from blood, taken in a trial of the OX40 agonist ivuxolimab. In nucleotides, the CDR3 is TGTGCCAGTAGCCCTGGGACAGGCACCAGTAGGTTGAACACTGAAGCTTTCTTT. Its translation is CASSPGTGTSRLNTEAFF.